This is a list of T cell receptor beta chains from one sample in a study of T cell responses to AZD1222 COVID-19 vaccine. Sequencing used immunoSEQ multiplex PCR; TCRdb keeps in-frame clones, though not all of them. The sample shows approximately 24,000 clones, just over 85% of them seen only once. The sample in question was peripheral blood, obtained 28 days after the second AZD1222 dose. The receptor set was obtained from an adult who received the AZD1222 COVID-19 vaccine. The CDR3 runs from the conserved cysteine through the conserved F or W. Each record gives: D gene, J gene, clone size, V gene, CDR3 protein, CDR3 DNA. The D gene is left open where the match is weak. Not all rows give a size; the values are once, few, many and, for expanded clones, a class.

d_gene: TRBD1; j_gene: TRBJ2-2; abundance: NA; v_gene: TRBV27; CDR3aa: CASSQGTANTGELFF; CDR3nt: TGTGCCAGCAGTCAAGGGACAGCGAACACCGGGGAGCTGTTTTTT
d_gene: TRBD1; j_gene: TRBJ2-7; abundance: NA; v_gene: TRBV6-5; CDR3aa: CASSRQGNSYEQYF; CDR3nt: TGTGCCAGCAGTCGACAGGGAAACTCCTACGAGCAGTACTTC
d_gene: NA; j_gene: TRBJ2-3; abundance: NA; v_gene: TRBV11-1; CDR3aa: CASSRDGASVTQYF; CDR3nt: TGTGCCAGCAGCCGCGATGGGGCTAGCGTTACGCAGTATTTT
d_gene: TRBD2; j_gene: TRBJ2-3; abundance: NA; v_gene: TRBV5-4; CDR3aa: CASSPYGGADNTQYF; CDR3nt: TGTGCCAGCAGCCCTTACGGGGGGGCCGATAATACGCAGTATTTT
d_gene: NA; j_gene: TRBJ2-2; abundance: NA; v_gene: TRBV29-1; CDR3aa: CSAQGDAGELFF; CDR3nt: TGCAGCGCCCAGGGAGACGCCGGGGAGCTGTTTTTT
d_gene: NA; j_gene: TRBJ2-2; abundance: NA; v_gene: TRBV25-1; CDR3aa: CASSRVAGELFF; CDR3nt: TGTGCCAGCAGTAGGGTTGCCGGGGAGCTGTTTTTT
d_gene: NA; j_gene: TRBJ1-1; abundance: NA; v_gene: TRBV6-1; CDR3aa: CASSEAELLTEAFF; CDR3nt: TGTGCCAGCAGTGAAGCGGAACTTCTCACTGAAGCTTTCTTT
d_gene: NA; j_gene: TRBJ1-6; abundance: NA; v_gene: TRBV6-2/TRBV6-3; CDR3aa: CASSYTENSPLHF; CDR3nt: TGTGCCAGCAGTTACACGGAAAATTCACCCCTCCACTTT
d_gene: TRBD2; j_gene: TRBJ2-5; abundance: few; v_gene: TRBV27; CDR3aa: CASSLKRGVQETQYF; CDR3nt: TGTGCCAGCAGTTTAAAGCGGGGGGTCCAAGAGACCCAGTACTTC
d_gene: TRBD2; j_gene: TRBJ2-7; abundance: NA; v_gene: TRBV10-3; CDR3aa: CAISDSGGGHEQYF; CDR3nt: TGTGCCATCAGTGATTCGGGGGGAGGACACGAGCAGTACTTC
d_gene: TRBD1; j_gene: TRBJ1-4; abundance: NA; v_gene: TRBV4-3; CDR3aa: CASSQSTGTNEKLFF; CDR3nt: TGCGCCAGCAGCCAATCGACAGGGACTAATGAAAAACTGTTTTTT
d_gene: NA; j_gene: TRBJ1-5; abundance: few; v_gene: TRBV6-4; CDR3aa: CASSDSERQDSNQPQHF; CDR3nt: TGTGCCAGCAGTGACTCGGAACGACAGGATAGCAATCAGCCCCAGCATTTT
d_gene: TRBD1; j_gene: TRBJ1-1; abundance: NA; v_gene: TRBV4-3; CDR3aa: CASSQDRQGEAFF; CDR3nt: TGCGCCAGCAGCCAAGATAGACAGGGTGAAGCTTTCTTT
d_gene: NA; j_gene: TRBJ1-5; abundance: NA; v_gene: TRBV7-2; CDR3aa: CASSPGEAQPQHF; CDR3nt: TGTGCCAGCAGCCCGGGGGAGGCTCAGCCCCAGCATTTT
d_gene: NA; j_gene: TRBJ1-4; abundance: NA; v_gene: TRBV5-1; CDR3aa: CASSLGRGNEKLFF; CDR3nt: TGCGCCAGCAGCTTGGGGAGGGGTAATGAAAAACTGTTTTTT
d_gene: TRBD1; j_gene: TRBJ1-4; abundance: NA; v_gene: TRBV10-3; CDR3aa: CASSTGSNEKLFF; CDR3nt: TGTGCCAGCTCGACAGGGTCTAATGAAAAACTGTTTTTT
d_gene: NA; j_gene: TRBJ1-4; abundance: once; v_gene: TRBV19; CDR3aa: CASSIVSQGPFEKLFF; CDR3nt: TGTGCCAGTAGTATAGTTTCCCAGGGGCCGTTCGAAAAACTGTTTTTT
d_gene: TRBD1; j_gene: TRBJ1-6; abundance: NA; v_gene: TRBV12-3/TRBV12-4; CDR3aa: CASSDPGGPLHF; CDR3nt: TGTGCCAGCAGTGACCCAGGGGGGCCCCTCCACTTT
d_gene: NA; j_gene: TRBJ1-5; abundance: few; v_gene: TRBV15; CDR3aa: CATSSFPGAQPQHF; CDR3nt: TGTGCCACCAGCAGCTTCCCGGGGGCCCAGCCCCAGCATTTT
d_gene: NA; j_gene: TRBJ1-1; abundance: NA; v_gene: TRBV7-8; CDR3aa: CASHPGHKNTEAFF; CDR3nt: TGTGCCAGCCACCCGGGACACAAGAACACTGAAGCTTTCTTT
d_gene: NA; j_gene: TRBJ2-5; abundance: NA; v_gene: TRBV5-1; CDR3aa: CASRSGTQQETQYF; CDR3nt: TGCGCCAGCAGGTCAGGGACGCAACAAGAGACCCAGTACTTC
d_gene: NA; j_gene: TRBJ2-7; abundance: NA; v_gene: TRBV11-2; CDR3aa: CASSLTDSYEQYF; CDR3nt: TGTGCCAGCAGCTTAACTGATTCCTACGAGCAGTACTTC
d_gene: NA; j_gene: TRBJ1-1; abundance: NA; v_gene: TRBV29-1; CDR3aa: CSVSVTNTEAFF; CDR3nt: TGCAGCGTCTCTGTCACGAACACTGAAGCTTTCTTT
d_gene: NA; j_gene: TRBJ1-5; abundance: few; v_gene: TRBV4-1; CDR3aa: CASSHTGHNQPQHF; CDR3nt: TGCGCCAGCAGCCATACAGGGCACAATCAGCCCCAGCATTTT
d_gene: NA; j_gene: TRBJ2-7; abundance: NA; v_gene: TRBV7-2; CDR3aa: CASSLRQRYEQYF; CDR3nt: TGTGCCAGCAGCCTCCGACAGCGCTACGAGCAGTACTTC
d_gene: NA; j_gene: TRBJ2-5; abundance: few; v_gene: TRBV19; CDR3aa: CASSIVAAAGTQYF; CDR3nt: TGTGCCAGTAGTATAGTAGCAGCGGCTGGGACCCAGTACTTC
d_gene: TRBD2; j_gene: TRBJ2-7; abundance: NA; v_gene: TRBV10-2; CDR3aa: CASRGSGASYEQYF; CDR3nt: TGCGCCAGCAGGGGTAGCGGGGCTTCCTACGAGCAGTACTTC
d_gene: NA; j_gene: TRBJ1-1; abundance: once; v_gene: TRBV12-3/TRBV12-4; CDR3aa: CASSFGQGREAFF; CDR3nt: TGTGCCAGCAGTTTTGGGCAGGGGCGGGAAGCTTTCTTT
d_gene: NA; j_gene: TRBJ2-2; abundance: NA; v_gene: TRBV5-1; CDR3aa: CASSEASSTGELFF; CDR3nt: TGCGCCAGCAGCGAAGCTTCATCCACCGGGGAGCTGTTTTTT
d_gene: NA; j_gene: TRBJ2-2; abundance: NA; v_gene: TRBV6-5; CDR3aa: CASSLEDAISGELFF; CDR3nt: TGTGCCAGCAGCCTAGAGGACGCCATATCCGGGGAGCTGTTTTTT
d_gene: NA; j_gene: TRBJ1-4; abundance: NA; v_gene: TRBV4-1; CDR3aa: CASSQTGTPYEKLFF; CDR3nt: TGCGCCAGCAGCCAGACCGGGACCCCGTATGAAAAACTGTTTTTT
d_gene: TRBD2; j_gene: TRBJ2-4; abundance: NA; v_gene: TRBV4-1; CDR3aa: CASSQVASGGSAKNIQYF; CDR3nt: TGCGCCAGCAGCCAAGTGGCTAGCGGGGGCTCCGCCAAAAACATTCAGTACTTC
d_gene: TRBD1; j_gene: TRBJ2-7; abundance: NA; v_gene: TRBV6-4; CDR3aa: CASRLGQTSYEQYF; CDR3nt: TGTGCCAGCAGACTGGGACAGACCTCCTACGAGCAGTACTTC
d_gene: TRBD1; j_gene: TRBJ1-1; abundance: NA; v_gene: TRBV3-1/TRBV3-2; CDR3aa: CASSRRQGGTGGLDTEAFF; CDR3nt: TGTGCCAGCAGCCGCCGACAAGGGGGGACAGGGGGCCTGGACACTGAAGCTTTCTTT
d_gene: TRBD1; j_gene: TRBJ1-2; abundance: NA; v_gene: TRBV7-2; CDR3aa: CASSPRTGGYGYTF; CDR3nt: TGTGCCAGCAGCCCCCGGACAGGGGGGTATGGCTACACCTTC
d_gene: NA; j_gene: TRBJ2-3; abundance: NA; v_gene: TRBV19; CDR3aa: CASSNGRGGTDTQYF; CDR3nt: TGTGCCAGTAGTAACGGCAGGGGGGGCACAGATACGCAGTATTTT
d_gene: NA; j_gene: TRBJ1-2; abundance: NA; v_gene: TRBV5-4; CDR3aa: CASSLGLNYNYGYTF; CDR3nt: TGTGCCAGCAGCTTGGGGCTGAATTACAACTATGGCTACACCTTC
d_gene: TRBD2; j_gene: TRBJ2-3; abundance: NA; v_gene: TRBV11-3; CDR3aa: CASSLGASGGAFSTDTQYF; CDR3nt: TGTGCCAGCAGCTTAGGAGCTAGCGGGGGGGCCTTTTCAACAGATACGCAGTATTTT
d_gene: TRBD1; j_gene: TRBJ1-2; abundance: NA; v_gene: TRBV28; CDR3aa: CATETGVGYGYTF; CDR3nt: TGTGCCACCGAGACAGGGGTGGGGTATGGCTACACCTTC
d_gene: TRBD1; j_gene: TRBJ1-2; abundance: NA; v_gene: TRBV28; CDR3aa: CASSWGGQGYGYTF; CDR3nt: TGTGCCAGCAGTTGGGGGGGACAGGGGTATGGCTACACCTTC
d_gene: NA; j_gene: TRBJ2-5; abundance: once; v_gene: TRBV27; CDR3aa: CASSLSLGQGQTQYF; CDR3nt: TGTGCCAGCAGTTTATCGCTTGGGCAGGGGCAGACCCAGTACTTC
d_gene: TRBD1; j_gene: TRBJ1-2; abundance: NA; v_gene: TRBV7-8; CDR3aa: CASSSRQGVNYGYTF; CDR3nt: TGTGCCAGCAGCTCCCGACAGGGAGTGAACTATGGCTACACCTTC
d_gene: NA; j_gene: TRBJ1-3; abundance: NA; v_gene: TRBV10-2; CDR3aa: CASVSLLNSGNTIYF; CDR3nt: TGCGCCAGCGTCAGCCTTCTTAACTCTGGAAACACCATATATTTT
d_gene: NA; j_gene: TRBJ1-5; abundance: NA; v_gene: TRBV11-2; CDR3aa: CASSLSQGNQPQHF; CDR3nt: TGTGCCAGCAGCTTATCACAGGGTAATCAGCCCCAGCATTTT
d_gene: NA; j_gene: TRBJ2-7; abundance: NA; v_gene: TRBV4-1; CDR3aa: CASSQGGSSESSYEQYF; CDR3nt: TGCGCCAGCAGCCAAGGAGGATCTAGCGAGAGCTCCTACGAGCAGTACTTC
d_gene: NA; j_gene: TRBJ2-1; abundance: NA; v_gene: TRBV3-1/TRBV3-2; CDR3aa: CASSQARREQFF; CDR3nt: TGTGCCAGCAGCCAGGCCCGCCGTGAGCAGTTCTTC
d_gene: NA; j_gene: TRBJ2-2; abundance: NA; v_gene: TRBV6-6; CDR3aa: CASRGGTARNTGELFF; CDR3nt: TGTGCCAGCAGGGGCGGGACAGCCCGCAACACCGGGGAGCTGTTTTTT
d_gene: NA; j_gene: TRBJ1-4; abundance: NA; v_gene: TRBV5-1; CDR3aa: CASSLGREREKLFF; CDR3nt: TGCGCCAGCAGCTTAGGCAGGGAGCGTGAAAAACTGTTTTTT
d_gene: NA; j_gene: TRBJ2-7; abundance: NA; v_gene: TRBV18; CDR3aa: CASSPGLNSGEQYF; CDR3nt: TGTGCCAGCTCACCTGGGTTGAATTCGGGGGAGCAGTACTTC
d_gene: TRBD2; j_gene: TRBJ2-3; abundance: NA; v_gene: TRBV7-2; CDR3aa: CASSLALLAGTTDTQYF; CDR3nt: TGTGCCAGCAGCTTAGCGCTTCTAGCGGGGACCACAGATACGCAGTATTTT
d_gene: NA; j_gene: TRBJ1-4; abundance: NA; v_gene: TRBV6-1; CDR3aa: CASSEEPATTNEKLFF; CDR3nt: TGTGCCAGCAGTGAAGAGCCCGCCACAACTAATGAAAAACTGTTTTTT
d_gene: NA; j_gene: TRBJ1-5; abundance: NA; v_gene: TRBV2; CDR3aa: CASSSVAGSSNQPQHF; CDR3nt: TGTGCCAGCAGTTCGGTGGCAGGGAGTAGCAATCAGCCCCAGCATTTT
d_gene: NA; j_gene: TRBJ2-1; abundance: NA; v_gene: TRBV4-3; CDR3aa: CASSQGRGWINNEQFF; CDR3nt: TGCGCCAGCAGCCAAGGCCGGGGGTGGATCAACAATGAGCAGTTCTTC
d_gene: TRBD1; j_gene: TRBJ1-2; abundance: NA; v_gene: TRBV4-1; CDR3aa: CASSQDAGTEYYYGYTF; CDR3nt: TGCGCCAGCAGCCAAGACGCCGGGACAGAATACTACTATGGCTACACCTTC
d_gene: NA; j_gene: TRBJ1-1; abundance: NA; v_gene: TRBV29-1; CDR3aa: CSVEDGGVAEAFF; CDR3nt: TGCAGCGTTGAAGACGGGGGAGTCGCTGAAGCTTTCTTT
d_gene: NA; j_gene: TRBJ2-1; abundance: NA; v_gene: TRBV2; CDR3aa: CASSVRRGETNEQFF; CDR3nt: TGTGCCAGCAGTGTAAGGCGGGGCGAGACGAATGAGCAGTTCTTC
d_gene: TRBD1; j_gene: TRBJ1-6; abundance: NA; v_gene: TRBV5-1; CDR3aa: CASSSTGGDYNSPLHF; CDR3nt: TGCGCCAGCAGCTCGACAGGGGGTGACTATAATTCACCCCTCCACTTT
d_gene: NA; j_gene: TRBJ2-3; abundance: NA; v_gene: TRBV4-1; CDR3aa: CASSQGTYTDTQYF; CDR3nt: TGCGCCAGCAGCCAAGGGACTTACACAGATACGCAGTATTTT
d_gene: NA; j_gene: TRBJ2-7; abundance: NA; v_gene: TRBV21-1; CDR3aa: CASRQRDSPVYEQYF; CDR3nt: TGTGCCAGCAGGCAAAGGGACAGTCCTGTCTACGAGCAGTACTTC